This T cell receptor beta chain appears in the sequencing data of a study of shared clonotypes between healthy human individuals. Study summary: Three CD4 naive, three CD4 memory, two CD8 naive and one CD8 memory plate were used per donor.

The method was immunoSEQ multiplex PCR; TCRdb's version includes in-frame clones alone and lacks a portion of them. This table has 2 million to 2.5 million clones, approximately 95% appearing once. This receptor was taken from a man aged 18 to 35 in good health. Some clones in this sample may be carry-over from other donors' samples. Sequenced sample: naive CD4+ T cells from PBMCs. Documented subset: CD45RA+ positively selected.

CDR3 nucleotides: TGTGCCAGCAGCCATGGTCCATCGACTGAAGCTTTCTTT. Residues: CASSHGPSTEAFF. The V and J genes are TRBV4-2 and TRBJ1-1; no clear D. Trimming shortened V by 3 bases and J by 5 bases, and 10 bases separated the two germline ends. The CDR3 has 13 amino acids. Germline lookup yields CDR1 LGHNA and CDR2 YNFKEQ.